Listed below are T cell receptor beta chains from one sample, sequenced in a study of blood T cell repertoires in COVID-19. TCRdb's copy holds only in-frame clones and misses some; the assay was immunoSEQ multiplex PCR. Of 250,000 or so clones in the sample, about four fifths were seen once. The sequenced material came from peripheral blood. These TCRs come from a woman aged 70-85 years with acute or convalescent COVID-19. CDR3s include the opening cysteine and the closing phenylalanine or tryptophan. A D gene is named only where the DNA matches it firmly. Only part of the rows carry a size: once, few, many, or a class if the clone is expanded.

TRBV18	TRBJ2-7	TRBD1	-	CASSPDTGVGREQYF	TGTGCCAGCTCACCAGATACAGGGGTGGGACGCGAGCAGTACTTC
TRBV6-6	TRBJ1-2	-	-	CASSPGGRGYTF	TGTGCCAGCAGCCCCGGAGGGAGAGGCTACACCTTC
TRBV12-3/TRBV12-4	TRBJ1-3	-	once	CASTPGGGNTIYF	TGTGCCAGCACCCCAGGTGGTGGAAACACCATATATTTT
TRBV5-4	TRBJ2-7	TRBD1	-	CASSYSGTGYEQYF	TGTGCCAGCAGCTACTCCGGGACAGGCTACGAGCAGTACTTC
TRBV3-1/TRBV3-2	TRBJ1-2	TRBD1	few	CASSQGGTVGGYTF	TGTGCCAGCAGCCAAGGTGGGACAGTCGGTGGCTACACCTTC
TRBV6-5	TRBJ1-3	-	-	CASTGGFSGNTIYF	TGTGCCTCCACCGGGGGTTTCTCTGGAAACACCATATATTTT
TRBV29-1	TRBJ2-5	TRBD2	-	CSATGTSGGAVGETQYF	TGCAGCGCCACTGGGACTAGCGGGGGGGCAGTGGGAGAGACCCAGTACTTC
TRBV7-2	TRBJ1-2	TRBD1	-	CASRLGQGGDGYTF	TGTGCCAGCAGATTGGGACAGGGGGGAGATGGCTACACCTTC
TRBV7-2	TRBJ2-1	TRBD2	-	CASSPLADYYNEQFF	TGTGCCAGCAGTCCTCTAGCGGACTACTACAATGAGCAGTTCTTC
TRBV5-1	TRBJ1-1	-	-	CASSLEGLRVGVAFF	TGCGCCAGCAGCTTGGAGGGGCTCAGGGTAGGGGTAGCTTTCTTT
TRBV29-1	TRBJ1-5	-	-	CSAREGNQPQHF	TGCAGCGCCCGGGAGGGCAATCAGCCCCAGCATTTT
TRBV5-1	TRBJ1-2	TRBD1	once	CASSLVQGDGYTF	TGCGCCAGCAGCTTGGTCCAGGGGGACGGCTACACCTTC
TRBV7-9	TRBJ1-1	TRBD1	many	CASSVQGMDTEAFF	TGTGCCAGCAGCGTACAGGGGATGGACACTGAAGCTTTCTTT
TRBV10-1	TRBJ1-1	TRBD1	-	CASSGVDRGKAFF	TGCGCCAGCAGTGGGGTCGACAGGGGAAAGGCTTTCTTT
TRBV6-5	TRBJ2-5	TRBD1	-	CASSDRGQETQYF	TGTGCCAGCAGCGACAGGGGGCAGGAGACCCAGTACTTC
TRBV18	TRBJ1-3	-	-	CASSPRAGNTIYF	TGTGCCAGCTCACCACGCGCAGGAAACACCATATATTTT
TRBV7-8	TRBJ1-1	-	-	CASSLSGNTEAFF	TGTGCCAGCAGCTTGTCAGGGAACACTGAAGCTTTCTTT
TRBV3-1/TRBV3-2	TRBJ2-3	-	-	CASRSGGRTDTQYF	TGTGCCAGCAGGTCGGGGGGCCGCACAGATACGCAGTATTTT
TRBV5-1	TRBJ2-7	-	-	CASSSRVEPGEQYF	TGCGCCAGCAGCTCTCGCGTCGAGCCGGGCGAGCAGTACTTC
TRBV27	TRBJ1-6	-	-	CASSLGQIKNSPLHF	TGTGCCAGCAGTTTAGGGCAGATAAAGAATTCACCCCTCCACTTT
TRBV7-2	TRBJ1-2	-	-	CASSLALDSLTYYGYTF	TGTGCCAGCAGCTTAGCTCTGGACAGTCTCACTTACTATGGCTACACCTTC
TRBV4-3	TRBJ1-2	-	-	CASSQEEAGYGYTF	TGCGCCAGCAGCCAAGAGGAGGCTGGCTATGGCTACACCTTC
TRBV3-1/TRBV3-2	TRBJ1-5	-	-	CASSQDSQNNQPQHF	TGTGCCAGCAGCCAAGATTCACAGAATAATCAGCCCCAGCATTTT
TRBV16	TRBJ1-2	-	-	CASSQLTGYYGYTF	TGTGCCAGCAGCCAATTAACAGGGTACTATGGCTACACCTTC
TRBV27	TRBJ2-1	TRBD1	-	CASSWGQGAFSYNEQFF	TGTGCCAGCAGTTGGGGACAGGGGGCCTTCTCCTACAATGAGCAGTTCTTC
TRBV25-1	TRBJ1-5	-	-	CASSQGVSNQPQHF	TGTGCCAGCAGTCAGGGTGTCAGCAATCAGCCCCAGCATTTT
TRBV27	TRBJ2-7	TRBD1	-	CASSRTGGVEQYF	TGTGCCAGCAGTCGGACAGGGGGCGTTGAGCAGTACTTC
TRBV11-3	TRBJ2-1	-	-	CASSSRGGATSEQFF	TGTGCCAGCAGTTCGCGAGGGGGAGCCACTAGTGAGCAGTTCTTC
TRBV27	TRBJ1-2	TRBD1	-	CASSLSPQGNGYTF	TGTGCCAGCAGTTTATCGCCACAGGGGAATGGCTACACCTTC
TRBV24-1	TRBJ2-3	TRBD1	-	CATSDGIGGWAQYF	TGTGCCACCAGTGATGGAATAGGGGGCTGGGCGCAGTATTTT
TRBV2	TRBJ2-1	-	-	CASSEQPGNYNEQFF	TGTGCCAGCAGTGAACAACCAGGAAATTACAATGAGCAGTTCTTC
TRBV10-2	TRBJ1-1	-	-	CASSDTPLNTEAFF	TGCGCCAGCAGTGACACACCCTTGAACACTGAAGCTTTCTTT
TRBV24-1	TRBJ1-2	TRBD1	once	CATSDGLTGGWGYTF	TGTGCCACCAGTGACGGCCTAACAGGGGGCTGGGGCTACACCTTC
TRBV5-4	TRBJ2-7	TRBD1	-	CASSLRTGYYEQYF	TGTGCCAGCAGCTTAAGGACAGGGTACTACGAGCAGTACTTC
TRBV7-2	TRBJ1-2	TRBD1	-	CASSPGQGAKGYTF	TGTGCCAGCAGCCCGGGTCAGGGGGCGAAAGGCTACACCTTC
TRBV6-1	TRBJ1-5	TRBD1	-	CASSEGRTGQYSNQPQHF	TGTGCCAGCAGTGAGGGTAGGACAGGACAATATAGCAATCAGCCCCAGCATTTT